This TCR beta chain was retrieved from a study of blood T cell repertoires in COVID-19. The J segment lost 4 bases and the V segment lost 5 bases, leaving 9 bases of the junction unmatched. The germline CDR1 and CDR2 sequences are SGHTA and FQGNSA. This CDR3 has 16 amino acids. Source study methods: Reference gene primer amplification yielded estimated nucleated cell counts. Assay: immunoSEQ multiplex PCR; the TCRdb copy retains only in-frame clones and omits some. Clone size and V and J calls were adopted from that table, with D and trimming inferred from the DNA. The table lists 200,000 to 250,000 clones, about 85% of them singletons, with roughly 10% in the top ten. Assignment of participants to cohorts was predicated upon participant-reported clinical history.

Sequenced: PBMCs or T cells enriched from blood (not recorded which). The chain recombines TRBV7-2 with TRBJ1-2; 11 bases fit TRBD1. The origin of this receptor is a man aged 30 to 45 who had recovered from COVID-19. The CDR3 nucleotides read TGTGCCAGCAGCCCGGGGGGACAGGGGGGAAGCTATGGCTACACCTTC. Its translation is CASSPGGQGGSYGYTF.